This T cell receptor beta chain stems from a study of regulatory T cells in long-lasting Graves disease (dated by TCRdb to 2020 to 2022). In the study overall: Persistent Graves' disease meant more than 5 years of antithyroid drug treatment with TSH receptor autoantibodies that stayed positive. Persistent Graves' disease patients in the clinical cohort had taken antithyroid drugs for 9.5 to 13 years on average. Patients with persistent Graves' disease were compared with patients with newly diagnosed Graves' disease using TCR sequencing and RNA sequencing of peripheral blood. The study was registered as a clinical trial and conducted in China. A total of roughly 33 samples underwent TCR sequencing: about 13 from persistent and about 20 from newly diagnosed Graves' disease patients. Findings and caveats that apply to the study as a whole: Persistent Graves' disease patients showed lower TCR Shannon entropy and fewer highly expanded clones than newly diagnosed patients, suggesting clonal expansion. Sequencing and analysis were restricted to the TCR beta chain. Because the primary lesion, thyroid tissue, could not be accessed, the study looked at peripheral blood alone. The authors noted that the small sample size was a limitation that may lower accuracy. More public clonotypes were shared among persistent patients (roughly 2,700) than among newly diagnosed patients (roughly 1,000). Persistent disease showed preferential use of TRBV28, TRBJ1-2 and TRBJ2-5, whereas newly diagnosed disease favored TRBV20-1 and TRBJ2-1.

This clonotype has just a few counts. Its antigen is currently not known. No base-level quality is on record; no much larger clone is a single base apart. Trimming at the junction amounts to 3 bases on V and 6 bases on J, and the germline ends lie 12 bases apart. Taken from the germline V gene, the CDR1 and CDR2 loops are MGHRA and YSYEKL. The CDR3 runs 14 amino acids, cysteine and phenylalanine included. Only CDR3 DNA is held: 42 bases, read in frame from base 1. To prepare the library, multiplex PCR was applied. This sample was sequenced with an Illumina HiSeq 4000. TCR beta libraries were built with iRepertoire HTBI primers and Arm-PCR amplification of CDR3 regions. Gel purification was performed on PCR products prior to sequencing. The paper's data handling went like this. Gene usage analysis of CDR3 amino acid clonotypes used the 62 TRBV and fewer than 15 TRBJ segments found across samples. COPE and FqMerger were used to merge the filtered high-quality paired reads into contigs. BLAST was used to align contigs to the IMGT TRBV, TRBD and TRBJ reference genes, and CDR3 was defined following IMGT. Highly expanded clones were defined as clonotypes with a frequency above 0.1%. Shannon entropy served as the measure of repertoire diversity, while the Gini coefficient captured V-J evenness. Public clonotypes were defined as clonotypes shared by more than one individual. TCRdb trimmed public reads at Q25 via fastp, called clones via MiXCR and kept in-frame beta chains. Each entry merges the rows of one CDR3 protein and shows their most common DNA and genes. These V and J calls are TCRdb output, not the study's own analysis. In this sample the table shows 300,000 to 350,000 distinct CDR3 sequences, around a fifth of which occur a single time. The biggest ten clones account for just under 30% of the sample.

The sample's time point label is to be understood as: persistent/refractory GD, antithyroid drugs over 5 years with positive TRAb. For both TCR sequencing and RNA sequencing, RNA was extracted from PBMCs in TRIzol. The diagnosis of Graves' disease was made according to American Thyroid Association guidelines. Patients were recruited from an endocrinology department in Xi'an, China. Each patient gave 8.5 to 9.5 milliliters of peripheral blood, collected in an EDTA anticoagulant tube. Ficoll Paque Plus density gradient separation was used to isolate PBMCs, and no further T cell sorting was done. An Agilent 2100 Bioanalyzer and agarose gel were used to check RNA quality, and a NanoDrop 2000 was used to measure RNA concentration.

The sequence links TRBV4-1 to TRBJ1-5, with TRBD1 perhaps the D gene, on 5 matching bases. Material: peripheral blood mononuclear cells (PBMCs), obtained when the disease was refractory, from a patient treated with antithyroid drugs. The receptor comes from a female donor with Graves disease. Read as DNA, the sequence is TGCGCCAGCAGCCACCGGGACTCCGGTCAGCCCCAGCATTTT. It is translated as CASSHRDSGQPQHF.